This T cell receptor (beta chain) was documented in a study of blood T cell repertoires in COVID-19. During active infection, Seattle patients enrolled and were then monitored through disease. TCRdb's table, derived via immunoSEQ multiplex PCR, lists solely in-frame clones and lacks some. The sample consists of about 300,000 clones, 90% to 95% of them appearing once. Details on this clone: Distinct nucleotide sequences in the sample also encode this CDR3.

Germline values: CDR1 MNHEY, CDR2 SMNVEV (reference sequence). Trimming left V 3 bases short and J 4 bases short, with 12 bases between. CDR3 length: 14 amino acids. The sequenced sample consisted of peripheral blood. This chain joins TRBV27 and TRBJ2-5; D possibly corresponds to TRBD2 (7 bases). The origin of this receptor is a woman between 25 and 40 years old with COVID-19, enrolled during active disease. The CDR3 loop is CASSLGGAGETQYF. As DNA, the CDR3 is TGTGCCAGCAGTTTGGGGGGGGCTGGAGAGACCCAGTACTTC.